This entry features one T cell receptor (beta chain) sequence. Data came from immunoSEQ multiplex PCR; TCRdb stores just in-frame clones and leaves some out. The sample has approximately 740,000 clones; 80% to 95% are singletons. The source of the sample is a study of shared clonotypes between healthy human individuals. From germline, CDR1 is MDHEN and CDR2 SYDVKM. V trimming: 8 bases; J trimming: 1 base; junction bases outside the gene matches: 11. The CDR3 is 18 amino acids. CD45RO-negative CD8 cells positively selected for CCR7 made up the naive population, which excluded terminally differentiated effector memory CD45RA+ cells.

Sequenced material: naive CD8+ T cells sorted from blood. The clonotype originates from a man younger than 45 in good health. The chain employs TRBV28 and TRBJ2-7; TRBD2 agrees at 16 bases. The CDR3 protein is CASPSAGLAGGASYEQYF. CDR3 in DNA: TGTGCCAGCCCCTCAGCGGGACTAGCGGGAGGGGCGTCCTACGAGCAGTACTTC. The variable domain in full, with the rest retrieved from reference TRBV28 and TRBJ2-7, is DVKVTQSSRYLVKRTGEKVFLECVQDMDHENMFWYRQDPGLGLRLIYFSYDVKMKEKGDIPEGYSVSREKKERFSLILESASTNQTSMYLCASPSAGLAGGASYEQYFGPGTRLTVT.